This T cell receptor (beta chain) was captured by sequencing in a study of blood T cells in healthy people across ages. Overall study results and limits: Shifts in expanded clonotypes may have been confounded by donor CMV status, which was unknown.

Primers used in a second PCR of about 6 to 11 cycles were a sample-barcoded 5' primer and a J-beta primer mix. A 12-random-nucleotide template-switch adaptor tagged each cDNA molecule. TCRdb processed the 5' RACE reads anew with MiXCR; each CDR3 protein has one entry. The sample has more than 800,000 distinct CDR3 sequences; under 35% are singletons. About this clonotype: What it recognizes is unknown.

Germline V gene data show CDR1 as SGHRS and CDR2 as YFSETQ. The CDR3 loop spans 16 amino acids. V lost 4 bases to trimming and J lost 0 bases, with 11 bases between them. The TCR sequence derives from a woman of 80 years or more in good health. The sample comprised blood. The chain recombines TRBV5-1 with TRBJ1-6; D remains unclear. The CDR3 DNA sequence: TGCGCCAGCAGCCCCGGCTGGTACTCCTATAATTCACCCCTCCACTTT. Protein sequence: CASSPGWYSYNSPLHF.